In this sample, the clone carrying this TCR beta chain turned up a few times. What it binds is unknown. This record comes from a study of glioma-infiltrating T cells. About the study: Glioblastomas were WHO grade IV, sampled at first diagnosis; low-grade were grade II. Findings and caveats of the study: Shared blood CDR3 signature motifs marked patients with low tissue-blood divergence. Non-neoplastic patients had below-expected tissue-blood divergence, while all gliomas exceeded expectation.

CDR1 is DFQATT, CDR2 SNEGSKA, per germline (reference sequence). The CDR3 is made up of 18 amino acids. V was pared by 3 bases and J by 2 bases, with 24 bases between. TCR alpha and beta CDR3 regions were amplified from RNA using iRepertoire nested multiplex PCR. A single record per CDR3 protein comes from TCRdb applying MiXCR to the multiplex PCR reads. Of around 350,000 distinct CDR3 sequences listed, approximately 42% are singletons. This receptor was taken from a human donor with low-grade glioma or glioblastoma, undergoing nonglioma brain surgery, or in good health (not recorded which). What was sequenced was glioma tissue, nonneoplastic brain tissue, or PBMCs (not recorded which). J is TRBJ2-3 and V is TRBV20-1; possibly TRBD1 or TRBD2 for D (5 bases each). DNA for the CDR3: TGCAGTGCTAGCGCCATGCTGAGGGGAGCGGCGTTCACAGATACGCAGTATTTT. It yields the protein CSASAMLRGAAFTDTQYF.